The following is a T cell receptor beta chain sequence with its context. The clone's antigen remains unknown. The input lacks base qualities; no much larger clone sits a single base away. The data stem from a study of OX40 agonist ivuxolimab in advanced cancers. Regarding the complete study: Ivuxolimab was a fully human IgG2 agonistic monoclonal antibody targeting the costimulatory receptor OX40 (CD134). Intravenous ivuxolimab was administered to patients every 2 weeks at six dose levels: 0.01, 0.1, 0.3, 1.5, 3 and 10 mg/kg. Of the 52 patients in dose escalation, about 20 had hepatocellular carcinoma, some 15 had melanoma, 9 had renal cell carcinoma and 9 had head and neck cancer. The dose-escalation cohort was about 83% male with a mean age of roughly 60 years, ranging from roughly 20 to 80. Prior anti-PD-1, anti-PD-L1 or anti-CTLA-4 therapy was permitted, and about 40% of dose-escalation patients had received checkpoint inhibitors. Partial responses occurred in three dose-escalation patients: two with cutaneous melanoma and one with hepatocellular carcinoma. Peripheral TCRbeta sequencing was intended to test whether TCR sequence diversity was altered and clonal T-cell expansion was caused by ivuxolimab. The paper reports the monotherapy dose-escalation portion (N of about 54 patients) of the phase I ivuxolimab trial.

The trial excluded patients who had a history of autoimmune disease or were on systemic immunosuppression. Peripheral blood for TCR sequencing was collected from all dose cohorts at baseline, on cycle 4 day 1, and on cycle 7 day 1. Samples were obtained from an open-label, multicenter, first-in-human phase I dose-escalation trial of ivuxolimab. Adults with locally advanced or metastatic melanoma, renal cell carcinoma, hepatocellular carcinoma or head and neck squamous cell carcinoma were enrolled in the trial. Before TCR sequencing, CD4+ T cells and CD8+ T cells from peripheral blood were sorted into separate populations. V trim: 0 bases; J trim: 8 bases; unmatched bases: 7. According to the germline V gene, CDR1 reads SGHRS and CDR2 reads YFSETQ. The CDR3 sequence holds 14 residues, the cysteine and phenylalanine included. Just CDR3 DNA is preserved here, 42 bases in frame from base 1. Genomic DNA was extracted from sorted cells for sequencing of the TCRbeta CDR3 region. TCRbeta CDR3 regions were sequenced using the immunoSEQ Assay. The table was pulled from immuneACCESS by TCRdb, which kept in-frame rearrangements only. Such tables lose some clones; where checked, under half of the loss comes from unresolved V genes, and the rest has no known cause. The sample table contains 75,000 to 95,000 clones; only one count was recorded for roughly 90% of them. 8% to 10% of the sample lies in the top ten.

What the work shows at the level of the full study, not this receptor alone: Antigen specificity was not determined for the clonally expanded peripheral T cells. After ivuxolimab, CD8+ T cells had more expanded clones than CD4+ T cells on average. Low levels of normalized T-cell clonal expansion were also seen in some patients who did not respond. Partial responders in the 0.1-3.0 mg/kg groups had among the lowest normalized peripheral clonal expansion, especially among CD8+ T cells. At doses from 0.1 to 3.0 mg/kg, clonal expansion was seen in both CD4+ and CD8+ blood T cells between baseline and week 6.

The sequence came from an adult with an advanced solid tumor such as melanoma, head and neck, liver or kidney cancer. The rearranged segments are TRBV5-1 and TRBJ1-2; 7 bases in the junction line up with TRBD1. Sequenced here: CD4+ or CD8+ T cells sorted from blood, sampled in a trial of the OX40 agonist ivuxolimab. The CDR3 region: CASSLDRGREGYTF. The sequenced DNA: TGCGCCAGCAGCTTGGACAGGGGAAGGGAGGGCTACACCTTC. The entire variable domain, with the stretches around the CDR3 drawn from the reference TRBV5-1 and TRBJ1-2 proteins, is KAGVTQTPRYLIKTRGQQVTLSCSPISGHRSVSWYQQTPGQGLQFLFEYFSETQRNKGNFPGRFSGRQFSNSRSEMNVSTLELGDSALYLCASSLDRGREGYTFGSGTRLTVV.